This TCR beta chain was captured by sequencing in a study of blood T cell repertoires in COVID-19. Study context: PBMCs, B-cell-depleted T cells, or T cells provided the cDNA or gDNA that made up the material.

The CDR3 length is 15 residues. Germline V gene sequence: CDR1 LGHNT, CDR2 FRNRAP. The V end lost 3 bases, the J end lost 1 base, and 12 bases lay between the germline ends. This clone came up once. Authors' methods: Counts of nucleated cells, estimated from reference gene primer amplification, were obtained. TCRdb keeps only in-frame clones here, not all; method: immunoSEQ multiplex PCR. Clone size and the V and J calls come from that table; the DNA yielded D and trimming. The sample shows 270,000 or so clones, roughly 84% of them seen only once. Sequenced material: peripheral blood. This sequence was found in a human donor in a cohort sampled during active COVID-19. The chain recombines TRBV12-5 with TRBJ1-1; D gene uncertain. CDR3 residues: CASGFGGRQNTEAFF. CDR3 sequence (DNA): TGTGCTAGTGGTTTTGGAGGGCGCCAGAACACTGAAGCTTTCTTT.